Shown below are 26 T cell receptor beta chains from a single sample sequenced in a study of cytomegalovirus exposure and HLA in healthy donors. Primers for the PCR totalled 60 Vbeta and 13 Jbeta. The data were produced by immunoSEQ multiplex PCR, yet TCRdb's version contains in-frame clones alone and is incomplete. Of about 170,000 clones detected, about 80% appear once; the ten largest clones hold around 7.3%. The sample taken for sequencing was PBMCs. These TCRs come from a man between 25 and 39 years old in good health and CMV-seropositive.

This rearrangement joins TRBV28 to TRBJ2-7; TRBD2 matches at 7 bases. V lost 2 bases to trimming and J lost 2 bases; unmatched junction nucleotides: 9. This CDR3 contains 16 residues. CDR1 MDHEN and CDR2 SYDVKM come from the germline V gene. CDR3 protein: CASSLRAGSGTYEQYF. The CDR3 DNA is TGTGCCAGCAGTTTAAGGGCGGGCAGCGGGACCTACGAGCAGTACTTC.

The J gene is TRBJ2-3, the V gene TRBV13; 9 nucleotides align to TRBD2. V dropped 3 bases and J dropped 4; count of bases not matched to a gene: 5. Germline CDR1 is PRHDT and CDR2 is FYEKMQ (reference sequence). CDR3 length: 15 amino acids. The CDR3 is CASSFASGTSDTQYF. The CDR3 nucleotides read TGTGCCAGCAGCTTCGCTAGCGGGACCTCAGATACGCAGTATTTT.

The chain carries TRBV6-1 and TRBJ2-7, with D possibly being TRBD1 (6 bases). Trimming took 3 bases from V and 0 from J, leaving 12 bases between them. The germline V gene encodes CDR1 MNHNS and CDR2 SASEGT. This CDR3 has 15 residues. This CDR3 is CASSETQGPSYEQYF. In DNA form, the CDR3 reads TGTGCCAGCAGTGAGACACAGGGTCCCTCCTACGAGCAGTACTTC.

This clone was recorded only once. The CDR3 region is CASSLTGQGSYSPLHF. The CDR3 DNA reads as TGCGCCAGCAGCTTAACCGGACAGGGTAGTTATTCACCCCTCCACTTT. The rearrangement links TRBV5-1 to TRBJ1-6; TRBD1 matches 8 bases. Trimming took 2 bases from V and 8 from J; bases not matched to a gene: 9. Germline-derived CDR1 and CDR2 are SGHRS and YFSETQ. This CDR3 contains 16 residues.

The chain recombines TRBV2 with TRBJ2-5, with 10 bases aligning to TRBD2. CDR1 SNHLY and CDR2 FYNNEI come from the germline V gene. V lost 4 bases to trimming and J lost 5 bases; unmatched junction nucleotides: 13. This CDR3 is built from 17 residues. Here the CDR3 reads CASSAESGLAVLETQYF. The CDR3, as DNA: TGTGCCAGCAGTGCGGAGAGCGGACTAGCGGTTCTTGAGACCCAGTACTTC.

For the CDR3, the DNA is TGTGCCAGTAGTGAACCCGGACTTGACTCCTACGAGCAGTACTTC. This translates into CASSEPGLDSYEQYF. The genes are TRBV19 and TRBJ2-7; weak D call: TRBD2 (5 bases). V was clipped by 5 bases and J by 0 bases, with 14 bases between them. Germline CDR1 LNHDA, CDR2 SQIVND (reference sequence). This CDR3 spans 15 amino acids.

This rearrangement joins TRBV7-9 to TRBJ2-3, with D possibly being TRBD1 (6 bases). CDR3 size: 16 residues. Germline lookup yields CDR1 SEHNR and CDR2 FQNEAQ (reference sequence). The V gene lost 1 base and the J gene lost 0 bases, with 11 bases spanning the gap. CDR3 bases: TGTGCCAGCAGCTTAGGCTTACAGGGCAGCACAGATACGCAGTATTTT. Translated, it gives CASSLGLQGSTDTQYF.

The count of this clone is one. This chain joins TRBV5-4 and TRBJ2-5; perhaps TRBD2 as D (5 bases). The CDR3 loop spans 13 amino acids. Germline V lookup: CDR1 SGHNT, CDR2 YYREEE (reference sequence). Trimming stripped 0 bases from V and 5 bases from J, with 8 bases between. In nucleotides, the CDR3 is TGTGCCAGCAGCTTGGGCGGGTGGGAGACCCAGTACTTC. The encoded protein is CASSLGGWETQYF.

The chain joins TRBV6-1 to TRBJ1-5; 7 bases fit TRBD1. The CDR3 is 15 residues long. V was pared by 4 bases and J by 0 bases, with 3 bases of the junction left unmatched. The germline CDR1 and CDR2 sequences are MNHNS and SASEGT. DNA of the CDR3: TGTGCCAGCAGTGCGGGGACAGATAGCAATCAGCCCCAGCATTTT. Protein product: CASSAGTDSNQPQHF.

This sequence joins TRBV7-2 and TRBJ1-2, with 7 nucleotides matching TRBD1. The J segment lost 10 bases and the V segment lost 1 base, leaving 3 bases of the junction unmatched. Germline CDR1 and CDR2: SGHTA and FQGNSA. This CDR3 spans 12 amino acids. In DNA, the CDR3 is TGTGCCAGCAGCTTAGGGCAGGGGGACTACACCTTC. Translating gives CASSLGQGDYTF.

This sequence joins TRBV5-4 and TRBJ2-3; 8 nucleotides line up with TRBD2. The CDR3 is 16 residues long. The junction had 6 bases not matched to a gene; V was cut back by 1 base and J by 2 bases. CDR1 is SGHNT, CDR2 YYREEE, per germline (reference sequence). Here the CDR3 reads CASSLSRGGYTDTQYF. DNA of the CDR3: TGTGCCAGCAGCTTGAGTCGGGGGGGGTACACAGATACGCAGTATTTT.

This clone was detected only once. The chain couples TRBV7-9 to TRBJ2-1; 7 bases fit TRBD1. Germline V gives CDR1 SEHNR, CDR2 FQNEAQ (reference sequence). V lost 2 bases and J lost 6; bases outside the gene matches: 4. This CDR3 contains 14 residues. This CDR3 is CASSLYRQGNEQFF. As DNA, the CDR3 is TGTGCCAGCAGCTTATACCGACAGGGCAATGAGCAGTTCTTC. The full variable domain, in which reference TRBV7-9 and TRBJ2-1 provide the parts outside the CDR3, is DTGVSQNPRHKITKRGQNVTFRCDPISEHNRLYWYRQTLGQGPEFLTYFQNEAQLEKSRLLSDRFSAERPKGSFSTLEIQRTEQGDSAMYLCASSLYRQGNEQFFGPGTRLTVL.

This clone was counted a single time. V is TRBV19 and J is TRBJ2-3; 8 nucleotides match TRBD2. After removal of 5 bases from V and 1 base from J, the junction contained 2 bases not matched to a gene. This CDR3 comprises 14 residues. Per germline, CDR1 LNHDA and CDR2 SQIVND (reference sequence). CDR3 bases: TGTGCCAGTAGTGTGACTAGCGGCACAGATACGCAGTATTTT. This encodes CASSVTSGTDTQYF. The variable domain in full, completed from reference TRBV19 and TRBJ2-3, reads DGGITQSPKYLFRKEGQNVTLSCEQNLNHDAMYWYRQDPGQGLRLIYYSQIVNDFQKGDIAEGYSVSREKKESFPLTVTSAQKNPTAFYLCASSVTSGTDTQYFGPGTRLTVL.

The J gene is TRBJ2-1, the V gene TRBV7-7; the D is unclear. CDR1 SSHAT and CDR2 FNYEAQ come from the germline V gene (reference sequence). This CDR3 is 11 amino acids long. V gave up 7 bases and J gave up 3 bases, with 4 bases separating them. CDR3 residues: CASNGYNEQFF. The CDR3 nucleotides read TGTGCCAGCAACGGCTACAATGAGCAGTTCTTC.

This clone was observed a few times. V gene TRBV4-2 combines with J gene TRBJ1-2, with D perhaps TRBD1 (5 bases). V lost 4 bases and J 8 bases, leaving 17 bases between the germline ends. Germline V gives CDR1 LGHNA, CDR2 YNFKEQ. This CDR3 region has 14 residues. CDR3 in DNA: TGTGCCAGCAGCCTCCGGGGGTCCGAGGGAGGCTACACCTTC. It encodes CASSLRGSEGGYTF.

The rearrangement links TRBV6-7 to TRBJ2-5; 10 bases are shared with TRBD2. Being an ORF, TRBV6-7 has a function that is uncertain. There are 16 residues in the CDR3. Trimming cost V 4 bases and J 5 bases; bases outside gene matches: 10. CDR3 loop: CASSSKLAGSFETQYF. As DNA, the CDR3 is TGTGCCAGCAGTTCAAAACTAGCGGGGTCTTTCGAGACCCAGTACTTC.

The chain has TRBV15 and TRBJ1-3; the D is unclear. V lost 0 bases, J lost 3 bases, and 6 bases lay in between. This CDR3 contains 14 residues. The germline gives CDR1 LNHNV, CDR2 YYDKDF (reference sequence). The DNA of the CDR3 is TGTGCCACCAGCAGAGAGGTACTTGGAAACACCATATATTTT. Protein: CATSREVLGNTIYF.

V is TRBV9 and J is TRBJ2-7, with TRBD1 matching 9 bases. The CDR3 is 14 residues long. V was pared by 0 bases and J by 5 bases, with 3 bases of the junction left unmatched. Germline loops: CDR1 SGDLS, CDR2 YYNGEE. The CDR3 reads CASSVGGTGHEQYF. The DNA for the CDR3 is TGTGCCAGCAGCGTAGGGGGGACAGGGCACGAGCAGTACTTC.

This clone occurred once. The chain carries TRBV7-2 and TRBJ2-5; 12 bases are a match to TRBD2. CDR1 is SGHTA, CDR2 FQGNSA, per germline. With V trimmed by 1 base and J by 3 bases, 3 bases remained unmatched. This CDR3 contains 16 residues. CDR3 sequence (DNA): TGTGCCAGCAGCTTAGGTCTAGCGGGAGGGGAAGAGACCCAGTACTTC. Its translation: CASSLGLAGGEETQYF.

The chain recombines TRBV29-1 with TRBJ2-7; TRBD2 matches at 10 bases. Germline loops: CDR1 SQVTM, CDR2 ANQGSEA. This CDR3 has 15 amino acids. V was pared by 4 bases and J by 3 bases, with 9 bases of the junction left unmatched. CDR3 sequence: CSVVKLAGIHYEQYF. For the CDR3, the DNA is TGCAGCGTTGTTAAACTAGCGGGGATTCACTACGAGCAGTACTTC.

The chain couples TRBV5-1 to TRBJ2-5; TRBD2 matches 12 bases. CDR1 is SGHRS, CDR2 YFSETQ, per germline. Trimming cost V 4 bases and J 4 bases; bases outside gene matches: 11. CDR3 length: 17 amino acids. The CDR3 spells CASSRTGLAGSAETQYF. DNA for the CDR3: TGCGCCAGCAGCCGAACCGGACTAGCGGGGAGCGCAGAGACCCAGTACTTC.

The chain carries TRBV28 and TRBJ2-5; D unclear. In germline, CDR1 is MDHEN, CDR2 SYDVKM. The CDR3 spans 15 residues. Trimming pared 3 bases from V and 2 bases from J, leaving 13 bases between. As DNA, the CDR3 is TGTGCCAGCAGTTTTTCACCACGGTTACAAGAGACCCAGTACTTC. This translates into CASSFSPRLQETQYF. Drawing the rest from reference TRBV28 and TRBJ2-5, the complete variable domain is DVKVTQSSRYLVKRTGEKVFLECVQDMDHENMFWYRQDPGLGLRLIYFSYDVKMKEKGDIPEGYSVSREKKERFSLILESASTNQTSMYLCASSFSPRLQETQYFGPGTRLLVL.

The V and J genes are TRBV15 and TRBJ2-7; 8 nucleotides line up with TRBD1. Germline-derived CDR1 and CDR2 are LNHNV and YYDKDF (reference sequence). V trimming: 2 bases; J trimming: 1 base; junction bases outside the gene matches: 7. The CDR3 loop spans 16 amino acids. This CDR3 is CATSRLDRGLSYEQYF. CDR3 DNA sequence: TGTGCCACCAGCAGACTAGACAGGGGTTTATCCTACGAGCAGTACTTC.

This rearrangement joins TRBV29-1 to TRBJ1-4; possible D gene TRBD1, 5 bases. V was pared by 7 bases and J by 7 bases, with 16 bases between. Germline V CDR1 and CDR2: SQVTM, ANQGSEA. This CDR3 region has 13 residues. The CDR3, as DNA: TGCAGCGCCGGGGCAGGAGCGGGTGAAAAACTGTTTTTT. Encoded protein: CSAGAGAGEKLFF.

The rearrangement links TRBV18 to TRBJ1-3; TRBD1 matches at 9 bases. Germline V gives CDR1 KGHSH, CDR2 LQKENI. The V gene end was trimmed by 4 bases and the J gene end by 1 base; junction bases not matched to a gene: 8. The CDR3 runs 17 residues. The CDR3, as DNA: TGTGCCAGCTCACGGGGCCGGGACAGGGTTTCTGGAAACACCATATATTTT. Translation: CASSRGRDRVSGNTIYF.

The CDR3 DNA reads TGTGCCAGTCGGTCGGGACAGGGGGATACGCAGTATTTT. This encodes CASRSGQGDTQYF. The chain joins TRBV7-3 to TRBJ2-3; TRBD1 matches 10 bases. V was clipped by 9 bases and J by 6 bases; unmatched bases: 6. Germline CDR1 and CDR2: SGHTA and FQGTGA. This CDR3 has 13 residues.